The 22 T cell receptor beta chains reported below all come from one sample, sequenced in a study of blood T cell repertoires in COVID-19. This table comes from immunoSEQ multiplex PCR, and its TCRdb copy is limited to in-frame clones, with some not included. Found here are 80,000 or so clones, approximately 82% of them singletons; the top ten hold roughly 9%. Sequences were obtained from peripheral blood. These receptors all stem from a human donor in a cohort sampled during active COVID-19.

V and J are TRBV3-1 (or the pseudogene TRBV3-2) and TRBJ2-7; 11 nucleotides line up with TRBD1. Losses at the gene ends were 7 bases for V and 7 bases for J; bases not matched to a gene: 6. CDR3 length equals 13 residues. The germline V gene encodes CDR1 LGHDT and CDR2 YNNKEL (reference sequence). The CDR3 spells CASTSGQGGEQYF. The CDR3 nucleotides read TGTGCCAGCACTTCGGGACAGGGGGGAGAGCAGTACTTC.

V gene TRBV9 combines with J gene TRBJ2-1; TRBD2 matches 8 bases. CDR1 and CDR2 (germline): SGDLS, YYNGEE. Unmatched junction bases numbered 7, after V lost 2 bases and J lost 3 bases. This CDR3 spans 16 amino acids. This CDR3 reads CASSVGLERFYNEQFF. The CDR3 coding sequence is TGTGCCAGCAGCGTGGGACTAGAAAGATTCTACAATGAGCAGTTCTTC.

This CDR3 reads CASSFKKGWATGELFF. The CDR3 nucleotides read TGCGCCAGCAGCTTTAAAAAGGGGTGGGCCACCGGGGAGCTGTTTTTT. The chain carries TRBV5-1 and TRBJ2-2, with D possibly matching TRBD1 (5 bases). The V end lost 2 bases, the J end lost 4 bases, and 15 bases lay between the germline ends. The V gene's germline CDR1 is SGHRS and CDR2 YFSETQ. This CDR3 region has 16 residues. Full variable domain (outside the CDR3, taken from reference TRBV5-1 and TRBJ2-2): KAGVTQTPRYLIKTRGQQVTLSCSPISGHRSVSWYQQTPGQGLQFLFEYFSETQRNKGNFPGRFSGRQFSNSRSEMNVSTLELGDSALYLCASSFKKGWATGELFFGEGSRLTVL.

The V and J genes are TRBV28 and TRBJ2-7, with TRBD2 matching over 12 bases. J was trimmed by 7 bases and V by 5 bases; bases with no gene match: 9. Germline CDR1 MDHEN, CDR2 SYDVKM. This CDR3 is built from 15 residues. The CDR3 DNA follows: TGTGCCAGCAGTCTTTGGACTAGCGGGAATAAAGAGCAGTACTTC. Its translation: CASSLWTSGNKEQYF.

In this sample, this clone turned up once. The DNA of the CDR3 is TGTGCCAGCAGCGTAGTGCTAGCGGGAGGGGGGGAGCAGTTCTTC. The encoded protein is CASSVVLAGGGEQFF. This rearrangement joins TRBV9 to TRBJ2-1, with 12 bases fitting TRBD2. Germline V gives CDR1 SGDLS, CDR2 YYNGEE. V lost 0 bases, J lost 10 bases, and 5 bases stayed unmatched. This CDR3 has 15 amino acids. Full variable domain (rest looked up from reference TRBV9 and TRBJ2-1): DSGVTQTPKHLITATGQRVTLRCSPRSGDLSVYWYQQSLDQGLQFLIQYYNGEERAKGNILERFSAQQFPDLHSELNLSSLELGDSALYFCASSVVLAGGGEQFFGPGTRLTVL.

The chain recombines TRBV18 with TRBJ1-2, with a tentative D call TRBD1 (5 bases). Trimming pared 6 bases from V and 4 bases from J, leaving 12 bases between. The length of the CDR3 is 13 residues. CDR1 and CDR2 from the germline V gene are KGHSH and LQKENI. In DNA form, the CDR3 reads TGTGCCAGCTCCCTCGACAGAATCTATGGCTACACCTTC. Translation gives CASSLDRIYGYTF.

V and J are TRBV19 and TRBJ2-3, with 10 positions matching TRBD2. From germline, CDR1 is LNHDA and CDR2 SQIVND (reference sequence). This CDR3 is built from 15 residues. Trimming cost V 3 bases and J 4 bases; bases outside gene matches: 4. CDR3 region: CASSMALAGPDTQYF. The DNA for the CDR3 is TGTGCCAGTAGTATGGCACTAGCGGGGCCAGATACGCAGTATTTT.

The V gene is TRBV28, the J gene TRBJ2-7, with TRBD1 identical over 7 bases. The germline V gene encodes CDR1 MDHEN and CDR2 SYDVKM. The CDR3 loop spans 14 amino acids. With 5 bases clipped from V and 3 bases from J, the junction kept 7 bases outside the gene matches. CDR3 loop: CASSGPGQLYEQYF. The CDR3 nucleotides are TGTGCCAGCAGTGGCCCGGGACAGCTCTACGAGCAGTACTTC.

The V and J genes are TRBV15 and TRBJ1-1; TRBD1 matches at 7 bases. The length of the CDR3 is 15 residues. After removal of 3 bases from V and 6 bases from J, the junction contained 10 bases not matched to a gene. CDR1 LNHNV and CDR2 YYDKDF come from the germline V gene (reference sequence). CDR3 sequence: CATSSQDQGEAEAFF. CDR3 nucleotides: TGTGCCACCAGCAGCCAAGACCAGGGGGAGGCTGAAGCTTTCTTT.

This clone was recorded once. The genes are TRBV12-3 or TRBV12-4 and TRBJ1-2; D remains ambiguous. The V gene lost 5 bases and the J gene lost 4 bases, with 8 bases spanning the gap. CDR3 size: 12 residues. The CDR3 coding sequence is TGTGCCAGCAGTACCCTGAGCTATGGCTACACCTTC. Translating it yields CASSTLSYGYTF.

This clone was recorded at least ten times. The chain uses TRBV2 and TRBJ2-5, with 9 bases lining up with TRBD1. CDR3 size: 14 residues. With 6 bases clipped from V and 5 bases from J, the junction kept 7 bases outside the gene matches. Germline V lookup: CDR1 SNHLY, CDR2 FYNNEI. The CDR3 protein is CASSRDREVETQYF. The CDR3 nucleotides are TGTGCCAGCAGCCGGGACAGGGAGGTCGAGACCCAGTACTTC.

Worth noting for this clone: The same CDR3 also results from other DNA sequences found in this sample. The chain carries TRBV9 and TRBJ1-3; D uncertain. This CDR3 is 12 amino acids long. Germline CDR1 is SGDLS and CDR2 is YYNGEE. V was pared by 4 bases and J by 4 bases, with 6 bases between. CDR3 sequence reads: CASSPRGNTIYF. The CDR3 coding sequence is TGTGCCAGCAGCCCGAGGGGAAACACCATATATTTT.

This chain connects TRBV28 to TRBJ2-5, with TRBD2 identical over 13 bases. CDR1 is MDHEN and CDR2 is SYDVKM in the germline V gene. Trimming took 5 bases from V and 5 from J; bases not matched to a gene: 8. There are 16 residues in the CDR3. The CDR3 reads CASSLGLAGALETQYF. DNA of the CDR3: TGTGCCAGCAGTCTCGGACTAGCGGGAGCTCTGGAGACCCAGTACTTC. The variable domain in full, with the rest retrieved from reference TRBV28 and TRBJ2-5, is DVKVTQSSRYLVKRTGEKVFLECVQDMDHENMFWYRQDPGLGLRLIYFSYDVKMKEKGDIPEGYSVSREKKERFSLILESASTNQTSMYLCASSLGLAGALETQYFGPGTRLLVL.

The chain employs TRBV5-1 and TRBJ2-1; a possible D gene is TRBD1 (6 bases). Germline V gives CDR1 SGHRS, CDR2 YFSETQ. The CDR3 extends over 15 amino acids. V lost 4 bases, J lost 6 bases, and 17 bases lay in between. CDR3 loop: CASSPDSKSSNEQFF. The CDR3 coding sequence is TGCGCCAGCAGCCCGGACAGTAAGTCGAGCAATGAGCAGTTCTTC.

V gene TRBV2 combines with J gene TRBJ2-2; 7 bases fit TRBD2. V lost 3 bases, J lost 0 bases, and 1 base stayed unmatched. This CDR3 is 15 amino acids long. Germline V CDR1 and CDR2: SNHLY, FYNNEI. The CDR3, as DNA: TGTGCCAGCAGTGAGGGAGGGGCGAACACCGGGGAGCTGTTTTTT. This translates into CASSEGGANTGELFF.

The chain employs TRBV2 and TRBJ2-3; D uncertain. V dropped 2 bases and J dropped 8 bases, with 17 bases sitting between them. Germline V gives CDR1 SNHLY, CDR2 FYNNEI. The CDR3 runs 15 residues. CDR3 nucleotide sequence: TGTGCCAGCAGTGAATCTCCTAACGCACTTAGTACGCAGTATTTT. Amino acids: CASSESPNALSTQYF.

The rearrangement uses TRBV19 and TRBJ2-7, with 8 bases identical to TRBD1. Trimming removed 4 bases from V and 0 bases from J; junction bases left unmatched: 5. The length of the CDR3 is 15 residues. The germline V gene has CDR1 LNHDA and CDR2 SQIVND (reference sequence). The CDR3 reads CASSRDRSASYEQYF. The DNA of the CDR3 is TGTGCCAGTAGTAGGGACAGGTCCGCCTCCTACGAGCAGTACTTC.

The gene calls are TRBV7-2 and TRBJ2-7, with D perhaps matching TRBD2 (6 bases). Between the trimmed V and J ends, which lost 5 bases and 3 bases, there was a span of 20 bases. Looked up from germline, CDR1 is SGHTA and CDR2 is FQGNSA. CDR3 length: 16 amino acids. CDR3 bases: TGTGCCAGCAGCCACGGGGCCGGGACTGTGGGCTACGAGCAGTACTTC. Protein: CASSHGAGTVGYEQYF. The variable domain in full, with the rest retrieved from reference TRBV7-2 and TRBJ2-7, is GAGVSQSPSNKVTEKGKDVELRCDPISGHTALYWYRQSLGQGLEFLIYFQGNSAPDKSGLPSDRFSAERTGGSVSTLTIQRTQQEDSAVYLCASSHGAGTVGYEQYFGPGTRLTVT.

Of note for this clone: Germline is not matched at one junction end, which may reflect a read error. CDR3 nucleotide sequence: TGTGCCAGCAGTTTAGCGGGAGCCTTAGCCAAAAACATTCAGTACTTC. Protein product: CASSLAGALAKNIQYF. The V and J genes are TRBV7-9 and TRBJ2-4; 9 bases line up with TRBD2. The germline V gene has CDR1 SEHNR and CDR2 FQNEAQ (reference sequence). The CDR3 sequence is 16 residues long.

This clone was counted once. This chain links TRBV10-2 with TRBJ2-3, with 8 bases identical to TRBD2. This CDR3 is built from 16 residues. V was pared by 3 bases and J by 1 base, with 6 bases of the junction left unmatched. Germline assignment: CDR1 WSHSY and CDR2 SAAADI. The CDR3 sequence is CASSDPSGSGTDTQYF. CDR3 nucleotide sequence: TGCGCCAGCAGTGACCCGAGCGGGAGCGGCACAGATACGCAGTATTTT.

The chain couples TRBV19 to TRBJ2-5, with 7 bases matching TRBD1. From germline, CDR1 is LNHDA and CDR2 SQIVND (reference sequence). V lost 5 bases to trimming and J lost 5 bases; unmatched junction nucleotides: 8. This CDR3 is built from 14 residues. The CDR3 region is CASSPQGRGETQYF. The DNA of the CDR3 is TGTGCCAGTAGTCCACAGGGGCGAGGGGAGACCCAGTACTTC.

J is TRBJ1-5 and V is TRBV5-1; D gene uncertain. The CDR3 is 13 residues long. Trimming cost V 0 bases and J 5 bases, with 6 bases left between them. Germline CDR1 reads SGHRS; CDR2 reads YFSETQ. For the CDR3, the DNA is TGCGCCAGCAGCTTGGAGAGGGATCAGCCCCAGCATTTT. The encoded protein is CASSLERDQPQHF.